One sample yielded the 26 T cell receptor beta chains listed below, sequenced in a study of blood T cells in healthy people across ages. Next came a second PCR, run for about 6 to 11 cycles, which used a sample-barcoded 5' primer along with a J-beta primer mix. TCRdb re-analysed the 5' RACE reads in MiXCR, keeping a single row per CDR3 protein. The data hold 850,000 to 1,100,000 distinct CDR3 sequences, with under 40% observed a single time. Specimen: blood. The receptors originated from a man between 18 and 29 years old in good health.

This chain connects TRBV6-5 to TRBJ2-7, with D perhaps matching TRBD2 (6 bases). CDR3 length: 16 residues. The germline V gene encodes CDR1 MNHEY and CDR2 SVGAGI. V lost 4 bases and J 7 bases, leaving 23 bases between the germline ends. In DNA form, the CDR3 reads TGTGCCAGCAGTTCCCCGGGACTTCGCGCTTTCAGTGAGCAGTACTTC. It encodes CASSSPGLRAFSEQYF.

The chain joins TRBV20-1 to TRBJ2-1; D is possibly TRBD2 (7 bases). Deletions cut 3 bases from V and 8 bases from J, with 11 bases between. Germline assignment: CDR1 DFQATT and CDR2 SNEGSKA (reference sequence). There are 12 residues in the CDR3. CDR3 protein: CSASKGGDEQFF. CDR3 DNA: TGCAGTGCTAGTAAGGGGGGGGATGAGCAGTTCTTC.

V usage is TRBV9 and J usage is TRBJ2-1, with D uncertain. Germline V lookup: CDR1 SGDLS, CDR2 YYNGEE. Trimming removed 0 bases at V and 0 bases at J, with 10 bases between. The CDR3 has 16 residues. CDR3 DNA: TGTGCCAGCAGCGTAGCTAGTACGGCCTCCTACAATGAGCAGTTCTTC. Encoded protein: CASSVASTASYNEQFF.

As regards this clonotype: Germline is not matched at one junction end, which may reflect a read error. This chain links TRBV6-6 with TRBJ1-2, with 7 bases identical to TRBD1. Per germline, CDR1 MNHNY and CDR2 SVGAGI (reference sequence). This CDR3 has 15 amino acids. The CDR3 DNA is TGTGCCAGCAGTGACTCTAGGGGGCAGAGGGGAGGCTACACCTTC. Its protein is CASSDSRGQRGGYTF.

In its sample, this clonotype was seen a few times. The CDR3 loop reads CASSLGHSSYNEQFF. The CDR3, as DNA: TGTGCCAGCAGCTTAGGACATTCCTCCTACAATGAGCAGTTCTTC. This chain joins TRBV7-2 and TRBJ2-1; D gene unclear. V was clipped by 1 base and J by 0 bases, with 7 bases between them. In germline, CDR1 is SGHTA, CDR2 FQGNSA. The CDR3 contains 15 residues.

The V call is TRBV6-1, the J call TRBJ2-5, with D possibly matching TRBD1 (6 bases). This CDR3 contains 15 residues. V was shortened by 0 bases and J by 2 bases, with 10 bases between the two germline ends. CDR1 and CDR2 (germline): MNHNS, SASEGT. The CDR3 sequence is CASSEAHGQQETQYF. The CDR3, as DNA: TGTGCCAGCAGTGAAGCCCACGGACAGCAAGAGACCCAGTACTTC.

The V and J genes are TRBV10-3 and TRBJ1-1; D possibly corresponds to TRBD1 (6 bases). The germline V and J ends were trimmed by 5 bases and 3 bases, with 13 bases remaining between them. This CDR3 comprises 14 residues. Germline V CDR1 and CDR2: ENHRY, SYGVKD. This chain's CDR3 is CAISREGGDTEAFF. CDR3 bases: TGTGCCATCAGTAGGGAAGGGGGAGACACTGAAGCTTTCTTT.

The chain couples TRBV4-2 to TRBJ2-2; 7 bases agree with TRBD1. Losses at the gene ends were 10 bases for V and 0 bases for J; bases not matched to a gene: 5. The CDR3 consists of 14 residues. Germline V gene sequence: CDR1 LGHNA, CDR2 YNFKEQ. CDR3 residues: CATGGPANTGELFF. The CDR3 bases are TGTGCCACAGGGGGTCCAGCGAACACCGGGGAGCTGTTTTTT.

The chain employs TRBV7-9 and TRBJ2-3; weak D call: TRBD2 (5 bases). CDR3 size: 15 residues. Per germline, CDR1 SEHNR and CDR2 FQNEAQ (reference sequence). V lost 2 bases, J lost 8 bases, and 17 bases lay in between. The CDR3 nucleotides read TGTGCCAGCAGCTTAAACTCGGGGTTGAGAGGTACGCAGTATTTT. Its translation: CASSLNSGLRGTQYF.

The chain joins TRBV7-2 to TRBJ2-1, with 9 bases fitting TRBD2. The CDR3 sequence is 16 residues long. CDR1 is SGHTA, CDR2 FQGNSA, per germline. Trimming at V came to 1 base and at J to 4 bases, leaving 5 bases not matched to a gene. This CDR3 reads CASSLEGGGAYNEQFF. The CDR3 DNA follows: TGTGCCAGCAGCTTAGAGGGCGGGGGGGCGTACAATGAGCAGTTCTTC.

The chain is built from TRBV20-1 and TRBJ2-3, with 13 nucleotides matching TRBD2. CDR1 is DFQATT, CDR2 SNEGSKA, per germline (reference sequence). The junction had 8 bases not matched to a gene; V was cut back by 2 bases and J by 0 bases. CDR3 size: 18 residues. In nucleotides, the CDR3 is TGCAGTGCTAGATTGGGACTAGCGGGGTCTTCTAGCACAGATACGCAGTATTTT. It yields the protein CSARLGLAGSSSTDTQYF.

The chain uses TRBV6-2 or TRBV6-3 and TRBJ2-3; D perhaps matches TRBD2 (6 bases). V lost 10 bases to trimming and J lost 6 bases, with 17 bases between them. The CDR3 has 13 amino acids. Per germline, CDR1 MNHEY and CDR2 SVGEGT. The DNA for the CDR3 is TGTGCCATCAAGTACACGGGGGTGGATACGCAGTATTTT. Amino acid sequence: CAIKYTGVDTQYF.

This chain joins TRBV2 and TRBJ2-5; 7 positions match TRBD1. Unmatched junction bases numbered 16, after V lost 10 bases and J lost 11 bases. Germline CDR1 is SNHLY and CDR2 is FYNNEI. The CDR3 extends over 13 amino acids. DNA for the CDR3: TGTGCCACCACCCGACAGGGCTACAATGAGCAGTACTTC. Translation: CATTRQGYNEQYF.

This clonotype was observed a few times. V is TRBV20-1 and J is TRBJ2-1; TRBD2 matches 14 bases. The V gene end was trimmed by 0 bases and the J gene end by 4 bases; junction bases not matched to a gene: 8. The CDR3 loop spans 18 amino acids. Per the germline V gene, CDR1 is DFQATT and CDR2 is SNEGSKA (reference sequence). The DNA of the CDR3 is TGCAGTGCTAGAGATTTGGGACTAGCGGGGGTTGGTTACAATGAGCAGTTCTTC. It specifies CSARDLGLAGVGYNEQFF.

CDR3 sequence: CASSPATSGGEDTQYF. CDR3 DNA: TGCGCCAGCAGCCCCGCTACATCGGGGGGCGAAGATACGCAGTATTTT. V usage is TRBV5-1 and J usage is TRBJ2-3; D perhaps matches TRBD2 (7 bases). Germline lookup yields CDR1 SGHRS and CDR2 YFSETQ. The CDR3 has 16 amino acids. Between the trimmed V and J ends, which lost 4 bases and 5 bases, there was a span of 20 bases.

This clonotype was observed a few times. The rearrangement joins TRBV5-1 to TRBJ2-5; D perhaps matches TRBD2 (7 bases). The CDR3 runs 13 residues. Looked up from germline, CDR1 is SGHRS and CDR2 is YFSETQ. Trimming left V 4 bases short and J 5 bases short, with 12 bases between. The CDR3 is CASSPGGGETQYF. DNA of the CDR3: TGCGCCAGCAGCCCTGGGGGGGGCGAGACCCAGTACTTC.

Ten or more counts support this clonotype. The gene calls are TRBV5-1 and TRBJ2-6, with D possibly TRBD1 on 5 matching bases. CDR1 is SGHRS and CDR2 is YFSETQ in the germline V gene. Trimming stripped 4 bases from V and 1 base from J, with 18 bases between. The CDR3 has 18 residues. The CDR3 region is CASSTLGQGLSGANVLTF. CDR3 coding DNA: TGCGCCAGCAGCACGTTGGGTCAGGGTTTGTCTGGGGCCAACGTCCTGACTTTC.

The chain couples TRBV12-3 or TRBV12-4 to TRBJ2-5; 9 bases fit TRBD2. This CDR3 has 14 residues. The V gene end was trimmed by 6 bases and the J gene end by 3 bases; junction bases not matched to a gene: 5. CDR3 DNA sequence: TGTGCCAGCAGCCGAGGGACTAGCAAAGAGACCCAGTACTTC. Translating gives CASSRGTSKETQYF.

This clonotype was detected only a few times. The chain is built from TRBV29-1 and TRBJ2-1; a possible D gene is TRBD1 (6 bases). The CDR3 sequence is 16 residues long. Trimming took 3 bases from V and 2 from J, leaving 17 bases between them. In germline, CDR1 is SQVTM, CDR2 ANQGSEA. CDR3 sequence reads: CSVEGDPGQPYNEQFF. DNA of the CDR3: TGCAGCGTTGAGGGAGACCCGGGACAACCCTACAATGAGCAGTTCTTC.

The rearrangement links TRBV20-1 to TRBJ1-1; D is unresolved. V was clipped by 0 bases and J by 0 bases, with 11 bases between them. CDR3 length equals 15 residues. Germline V CDR1 and CDR2: DFQATT, SNEGSKA (reference sequence). The CDR3 region has the DNA TGCAGTGCTAGAGAAGCAAATGGGATGAACACTGAAGCTTTCTTT. Protein product: CSAREANGMNTEAFF.

The chain couples TRBV29-1 to TRBJ1-2; D remains ambiguous. V lost 3 bases, J lost 3 bases, and 11 bases lay in between. Germline CDR1 and CDR2: SQVTM and ANQGSEA. The CDR3 extends over 13 amino acids. The CDR3 region has the DNA TGCAGCGTTGAGTTGGCCAACCACTATGGCTACACCTTC. Its translation: CSVELANHYGYTF.

This clonotype was counted a few times. The chain recombines TRBV5-1 with TRBJ1-1; the match to TRBD1 covers 10 bases. Germline V lookup: CDR1 SGHRS, CDR2 YFSETQ. The CDR3 contains 16 residues. With 3 bases clipped from V and 1 base from J, the junction kept 6 bases outside the gene matches. The CDR3 DNA follows: TGCGCCAGCAGCTACCCGACAGGGGGCGCGAACACTGAAGCTTTCTTT. This translates into CASSYPTGGANTEAFF.

In the case of this clonotype: This may come from a read error, since a much larger clone is one base off. This chain connects TRBV18 to TRBJ2-5, with no clear D. The J call may be mistaken, given a closer DNA end match to TRBJ2-7. The germline gives CDR1 KGHSH, CDR2 LQKENI. The length of the CDR3 is 12 residues. CDR3 sequence reads: CASPPEAYEQYF. CDR3 DNA: TGTGCCAGCCCACCTGAAGCTTACGAGCAGTACTTC.

This clonotype showed up just a few times. This chain connects TRBV27 to TRBJ2-7, with TRBD1 matching over 7 bases. The CDR3 is made up of 15 amino acids. Losses at the gene ends were 1 base for V and 4 bases for J; bases not matched to a gene: 7. Germline V gives CDR1 MNHEY, CDR2 SMNVEV (reference sequence). CDR3 loop: CASSLWGTALYEQYF. Written as DNA, the CDR3 is TGTGCCAGCAGTTTATGGGGGACAGCACTTTACGAGCAGTACTTC.

This clonotype has a handful of counts. The chain couples TRBV5-1 to TRBJ2-1, with D uncertain. Germline CDR1 SGHRS, CDR2 YFSETQ. Trimming pared 0 bases from V and 5 bases from J, leaving 9 bases between. This CDR3 spans 14 amino acids. The CDR3 is CASSLEWSDNEQFF. CDR3 DNA: TGCGCCAGCAGCTTGGAATGGAGTGACAATGAGCAGTTCTTC. Looking up the rest from reference TRBV5-1 and TRBJ2-1 gives the full variable domain: KAGVTQTPRYLIKTRGQQVTLSCSPISGHRSVSWYQQTPGQGLQFLFEYFSETQRNKGNFPGRFSGRQFSNSRSEMNVSTLELGDSALYLCASSLEWSDNEQFFGPGTRLTVL.

This clonotype came up many times. The chain uses TRBV12-3 or TRBV12-4 and TRBJ2-7; TRBD1 aligns across 7 bases. V shed 4 bases, J shed 9 bases, and the junction held 6 bases outside the gene matches. The CDR3 is made up of 12 amino acids. The CDR3: CASSYRGDGQYF. CDR3 DNA sequence: TGTGCCAGCAGTTACAGGGGCGACGGGCAGTACTTC.